The 14 T cell receptor beta chains below all came from one sample that was sequenced in a study of blood T cell repertoires in COVID-19. Clones were read by immunoSEQ multiplex PCR, and TCRdb kept only the in-frame ones, dropping some. This table holds 250,000 to 350,000 clones, 85% to 90% found once. The specimen was peripheral blood. The receptor source for this set is a woman aged 45-65 years with COVID-19, enrolled during active disease.

The chain links TRBV5-1 to TRBJ2-2; D perhaps matches TRBD2 (5 bases). The CDR3 is 14 residues long. V lost 4 bases to trimming and J lost 0 bases, with 7 bases between them. Germline V gives CDR1 SGHRS, CDR2 YFSETQ. As DNA, the CDR3 is TGCGCCAGCAGCGAGGGTTCGAACACCGGGGAGCTGTTTTTT. It translates to CASSEGSNTGELFF. Drawing the rest from reference TRBV5-1 and TRBJ2-2, the complete variable domain is KAGVTQTPRYLIKTRGQQVTLSCSPISGHRSVSWYQQTPGQGLQFLFEYFSETQRNKGNFPGRFSGRQFSNSRSEMNVSTLELGDSALYLCASSEGSNTGELFFGEGSRLTVL.

This clone appeared once. This chain links TRBV19 with TRBJ1-2; maybe TRBD1 (5 bases). The CDR3 has 13 amino acids. Germline values: CDR1 LNHDA, CDR2 SQIVND (reference sequence). V dropped 3 bases and J dropped 4 bases, with 9 bases sitting between them. CDR3 residues: CASSIEGAYGYTF. CDR3 sequence (DNA): TGTGCCAGTAGTATCGAAGGGGCCTATGGCTACACCTTC.

The rearrangement links TRBV3-1 (or the pseudogene TRBV3-2) to TRBJ1-5, with D possibly being TRBD1 (5 bases). The CDR3 length is 15 residues. V was clipped by 4 bases and J by 0 bases, with 10 bases between them. Germline V gives CDR1 LGHDT, CDR2 YNNKEL (reference sequence). In DNA form, the CDR3 reads TGTGCCAGCAGCCCCCGCAGGGATAGCAATCAGCCCCAGCATTTT. Protein product: CASSPRRDSNQPQHF.

This chain's CDR3 is CASSIGVPGTEAFF. For the CDR3, the DNA is TGTGCCAGTAGTATTGGAGTGCCTGGGACTGAAGCTTTCTTT. The J gene is TRBJ1-1, the V gene TRBV19; the D is unclear. The CDR3 consists of 14 residues. Trimming pared 3 bases from V and 5 bases from J, leaving 13 bases between. Per the germline V gene, CDR1 is LNHDA and CDR2 is SQIVND (reference sequence).

The V and J genes are TRBV12-3 or TRBV12-4 and TRBJ2-7; the D gene is possibly TRBD1 (6 bases). Trimming removed 4 bases at V and 1 base at J, with 8 bases between. The CDR3 extends over 13 amino acids. CDR3: CASSYRVSYEQYF. The CDR3 nucleotides read TGTGCCAGCAGTTACAGGGTTTCCTACGAGCAGTACTTC.

The chain employs TRBV27 and TRBJ2-7; the D gene is possibly TRBD1 (6 bases). The CDR3 sequence is 16 residues long. Germline V CDR1 and CDR2: MNHEY, SMNVEV (reference sequence). Trimming pared 4 bases from V and 6 bases from J, leaving 22 bases between. Here the CDR3 DNA reads TGTGCCAGCAGTTCGCTAACTCAGCAGGGGCCTTTCGAGCAGTACTTC. It codes for CASSSLTQQGPFEQYF.

The chain couples TRBV18 to TRBJ1-1, with D possibly being TRBD1 (5 bases). The length of the CDR3 is 15 residues. Looked up from germline, CDR1 is KGHSH and CDR2 is LQKENI. The V and J ends lost 2 bases and 4 bases respectively, with 14 bases between them. CDR3 sequence: CASSPVAAGGTEAFF. The DNA of the CDR3 is TGTGCCAGCTCACCAGTGGCAGCCGGGGGCACTGAAGCTTTCTTT.

The chain is built from TRBV12-3 or TRBV12-4 and TRBJ1-1; no reliable D call. V was trimmed by 1 base and J by 5 bases, leaving 8 bases between them. This CDR3 has 13 amino acids. The CDR3 here is CASSLGEVTEAFF. The CDR3 nucleotides are TGTGCCAGCAGTTTAGGGGAGGTGACTGAAGCTTTCTTT.

Details on this clone: Distinct nucleotide sequences in the sample also encode this CDR3. The chain recombines TRBV30 with TRBJ1-5; D not resolved. CDR3 length: 13 amino acids. Germline V gene data show CDR1 as GTSNPN and CDR2 as SVGIG (reference sequence). V shed 2 bases and J shed 0 bases, with 5 bases lying between them. CDR3 residues: CAWSRDSNQPQHF. CDR3 DNA sequence: TGTGCCTGGAGTCGGGATAGCAATCAGCCCCAGCATTTT.

DNA for the CDR3: TGTGCCAGCAGCTTATACGGCGGGAGGACTACCTACAATGAGCAGTTCTTC. Protein: CASSLYGGRTTYNEQFF. The rearrangement uses TRBV7-9 and TRBJ2-1; 8 bases map to TRBD2. CDR1 and CDR2 from the germline V gene are SEHNR and FQNEAQ (reference sequence). The CDR3 runs 17 residues. V gave up 2 bases and J gave up 2 bases; unmatched junction bases: 8.

The chain has TRBV5-6 and TRBJ2-7; possibly TRBD2 for D (6 bases). The V and J ends lost 3 bases and 4 bases respectively, with 20 bases between them. The CDR3 covers 16 residues. Germline V gene lookup returns CDR1 SGHDT and CDR2 YYEEEE. The CDR3 is CASSSLARGYQYEQYF. In DNA, the CDR3 is TGTGCCAGCAGCTCCCTGGCCCGGGGGTACCAATACGAGCAGTACTTC.

V usage is TRBV6-5 and J usage is TRBJ2-7; D is perhaps TRBD2 (5 bases). The ends were cut back, 7 bases at V and 9 bases at J, with 19 bases in the middle. The germline gives CDR1 MNHEY, CDR2 SVGAGI. The CDR3 is 13 amino acids. The CDR3 DNA reads TGTGCCAGCATCAAAACCGGGAACCGCGGGCAGTACTTC. It translates to CASIKTGNRGQYF.

The chain combines TRBV7-9 with TRBJ1-6; D might be TRBD1 (5 bases). Trimming removed 1 base at V and 5 bases at J, with 9 bases between. The germline gives CDR1 SEHNR, CDR2 FQNEAQ (reference sequence). The CDR3 length is 15 residues. The CDR3 region is CASSLGGGDNSPLHF. Written as DNA, the CDR3 is TGTGCCAGCAGCTTAGGCGGGGGAGATAATTCACCCCTCCACTTT.

The V call is TRBV11-3, the J call TRBJ2-2, with TRBD2 as a possible D gene (6 bases). Germline loops: CDR1 SGHNT, CDR2 YENEEA. The CDR3 loop spans 15 amino acids. The V end was cut by 5 bases, the J end by 6 bases, with 16 bases between. CDR3 DNA: TGTGCCAGCAGCCAGATGACTAGTTTGGCCGGGGAGCTGTTTTTT. This encodes CASSQMTSLAGELFF.